This TCR beta chain is from a study of T cell repertoires in cytomegalovirus infection. Across the whole study: Both a matching HLA type and CMV infection were indicated by public TCR beta signatures. Study results and caveats: HLA-C-restricted CMV clonotypes gave the most frequent clonotype in two of eight donors. There were carriers of CMV plus the relevant HLA, and cumulative public TCR beta family frequency identified them.

TCRdb used MiXCR to reprocess the reads, holding one entry per CDR3 protein. Among hundreds of thousands of distinct CDR3 sequences listed, 11% were seen once. Concerning this clonotype itself: Its antigen is not known. One base away lies a much larger clone, so this may be a sequencing read error. The CDR3 ends on some other residue instead of the conserved phenylalanine or tryptophan, so this is likely a read error.

The CDR3 has 13 amino acids. In germline, CDR1 is SQVTM, CDR2 ANQGSEA. Trimming took off 7 bases at V and 3 bases at J, with 15 bases between the two ends. Sequenced: PBMCs. This receptor was identified in a human donor in good health (CMV status not recorded). Some clones in this sample may be carry-over from other donors' samples. The V and J genes are TRBV29-1 and TRBJ1-1, with a tentative D call TRBD1 (5 bases). The CDR3 protein is CSGDSEGYTEAFY. In DNA, the CDR3 is TGCAGCGGAGACAGCGAGGGATACACTGAAGCTTTCTAT.